This T cell receptor beta chain was recovered during a study of PD-L1 blockade in urothelial cancer. Study at large: Males with urothelial cancer arising in the bladder constituted about nine tenths of the roughly 29 patients. A median of roughly 130,000 T cells was found in the blood samples.

The patients' disease, urothelial carcinoma, was locally advanced or metastatic. A total of 1 to 8 samples per patient were collected pretreatment and on-treatment. Sequencing used immunoSEQ multiplex PCR; TCRdb keeps in-frame clones, though not all of them. The table includes some 35,000 clones, approximately 83% detected once. Germline CDR1 and CDR2: SGDLS and YYNGEE. This CDR3 has 15 amino acids. Germline trimming cut 4 bases from V and 16 bases from J; bases unmatched to any gene: 11. The sample consisted of PBMCs, taken around atezolizumab (anti-PD-L1) treatment. The receptor was isolated from a man aged 60 to 69 with urothelial cancer. The V and J genes are TRBV9 and TRBJ2-1; 16 bases are shared with TRBD2. In DNA, the CDR3 is TGTGCCAGCAGCCTCGAGGGACTAGCGGGGGGGCCTCTTTTCTTC. This translates into CASSLEGLAGGPLFF.